Included here is one T cell receptor beta chain sequence, with context. Some clones are missing from TCRdb's copy, which holds only in-frame ones; the method was immunoSEQ multiplex PCR. Here the sample spans 2 million or so clones, approximately 95% being singletons. The data were obtained in a study of shared clonotypes between healthy human individuals. This receptor was obtained from a man younger than 35 in good health. Material: naive CD4+ T cells sorted from blood. The subset is: CD45RA+ positively selected.

CDR3 coding DNA: TGTGCCTGGAAGGATGGAGGGGGGGGTACTGAAGCTTTCTTT. Translated: CAWKDGGGGTEAFF. The chain has TRBV30 and TRBJ1-1; a weak D match, TRBD1 (6 bases). Germline CDR1 GTSNPN, CDR2 SVGIG (reference sequence). The V and J ends lost 4 bases and 5 bases respectively, with 17 bases between them. This CDR3 is 14 amino acids long.